This TCR beta chain stems from a study of blood T cell repertoires in COVID-19. Background on the study: T cells, B-cell-depleted T cells, or PBMCs provided the cDNA or gDNA that served as material.

This CDR3 contains 15 residues. Trimming removed 2 bases from V and 4 bases from J, with 15 bases in between. Germline V lookup: CDR1 GTSNPN, CDR2 SVGIG (reference sequence). Sequencing was performed with immunoSEQ multiplex PCR; in TCRdb, only in-frame clones are kept and a portion is missing. Of tens of thousands of clones listed, 83% are singletons. V gene TRBV30 combines with J gene TRBJ2-1; maybe TRBD2 (6 bases). Sequenced input: peripheral blood. The sequence was obtained from a man aged 70 or older with active COVID-19. The DNA of the CDR3 is TGTGCCTGGAGTCGGGGGAGCGGGTATTACAATGAGCAGTTCTTC. It is translated as CAWSRGSGYYNEQFF.